These T cell receptor beta chains were read from a single sample in a study of shared clonotypes between healthy human individuals. Only in-frame clones appear in the TCRdb table, and some are missing; sequencing was by immunoSEQ multiplex PCR. This sample carries 2,500,000 or so clones, just over 90% of them seen once, and the ten largest clones take around 0.15%. The specimen sequenced was naive CD4+ T cells sorted from blood. The receptors derive from a man aged 18 to 29 in good health. CDR3s include the opening cysteine and the closing phenylalanine or tryptophan. Each record gives: clone size, V gene, D gene, J gene, CDR3 protein, CDR3 DNA. A D gene is named only where the DNA matches it firmly. Rows may omit the clone size; those that give it use once, few, many or a size class.

NA	TRBV18	TRBD1	TRBJ1-2	CASSPRGQDGYTF	TGTGCCAGCTCACCACGTGGACAGGATGGCTACACCTTC
NA	TRBV19	NA	TRBJ1-1	CASSIPPSGINTEAFF	TGTGCCAGTAGTATTCCCCCGTCAGGGATCAACACTGAAGCTTTCTTT
NA	TRBV18	NA	TRBJ1-6	CASSRQSSYNSPLHF	TGTGCCAGCTCCCGACAGAGCTCCTATAATTCACCCCTCCACTTT
NA	TRBV30	NA	TRBJ1-1	CALTINTEAFF	TGTGCCCTAACCATTAACACTGAAGCTTTCTTT
NA	TRBV12-5	TRBD1	TRBJ1-2	CASGLVGQGSGYTF	TGTGCTAGTGGTTTGGTGGGACAGGGAAGTGGCTACACCTTC
NA	TRBV27	NA	TRBJ1-2	CASSLSGKRANYGYTF	TGTGCCAGCAGTTTATCGGGTAAAAGAGCTAACTATGGCTACACCTTC
NA	TRBV6-6	NA	TRBJ1-4	CASSYGGRSDEKLFF	TGTGCCAGCAGTTACGGTGGCAGATCAGATGAAAAACTGTTTTTT
NA	TRBV6-5	NA	TRBJ1-3	CASSYSSPSGNTIYF	TGTGCCAGCAGTTACTCGTCGCCCTCTGGAAACACCATATATTTT
NA	TRBV7-6	NA	TRBJ2-2	CASSLGRGGGTGELFF	TGTGCCAGCAGCTTAGGACGAGGGGGAGGTACCGGGGAGCTGTTTTTT
few	TRBV2	NA	TRBJ1-6	CASNGPTNSPLHF	TGTGCCAGCAACGGCCCAACGAATTCACCCCTCCACTTT